Given below is one T cell receptor (beta chain) in context. The assay was immunoSEQ multiplex PCR, and TCRdb's table has in-frame clones only and misses some. The sample carries roughly 150,000 clones, roughly 84% recorded once. The CDR3 runs to 13 residues. V trimming: 5 bases; J trimming: 3 bases; junction bases outside the gene matches: 2. This sample stems from a study of blood T cell repertoires in COVID-19. The sequencing sample was made of peripheral blood. V and J are TRBV12-3 or TRBV12-4 and TRBJ2-5; 8 bases map to TRBD2. This TCR derives from a woman between 50 and 59 years old in a cohort sampled during active or convalescent COVID-19. CDR3 sequence reads: CASSGLAKETQYF. The CDR3 DNA follows: TGTGCCAGCAGTGGACTAGCCAAAGAGACCCAGTACTTC.